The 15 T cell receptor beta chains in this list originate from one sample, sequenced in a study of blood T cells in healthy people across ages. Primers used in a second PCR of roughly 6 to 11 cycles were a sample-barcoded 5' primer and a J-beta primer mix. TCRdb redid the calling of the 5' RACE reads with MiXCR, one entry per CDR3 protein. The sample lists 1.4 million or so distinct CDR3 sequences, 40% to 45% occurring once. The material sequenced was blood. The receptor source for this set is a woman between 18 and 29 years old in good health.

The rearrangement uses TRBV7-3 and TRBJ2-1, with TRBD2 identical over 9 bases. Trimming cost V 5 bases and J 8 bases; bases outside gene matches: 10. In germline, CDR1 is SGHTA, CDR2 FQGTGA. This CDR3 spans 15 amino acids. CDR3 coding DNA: TGTGCCAGCAGCCCTAATAGCGGGAGTTACCATGAGCAGTTCTTC. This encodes CASSPNSGSYHEQFF.

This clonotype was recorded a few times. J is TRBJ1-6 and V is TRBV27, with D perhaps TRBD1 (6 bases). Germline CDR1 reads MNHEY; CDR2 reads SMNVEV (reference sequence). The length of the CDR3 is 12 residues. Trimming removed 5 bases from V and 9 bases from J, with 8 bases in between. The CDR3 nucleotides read TGTGCCAGCAGTGAGACAGGTTCACCCCTCCACTTT. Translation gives CASSETGSPLHF.

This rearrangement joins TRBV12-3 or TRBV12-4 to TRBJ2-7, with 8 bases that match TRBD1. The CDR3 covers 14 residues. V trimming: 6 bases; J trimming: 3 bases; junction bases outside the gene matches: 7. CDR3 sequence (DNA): TGTGCCAGCAGAGGACAGGGTAAAGGCTACGAGCAGTACTTC. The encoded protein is CASRGQGKGYEQYF.

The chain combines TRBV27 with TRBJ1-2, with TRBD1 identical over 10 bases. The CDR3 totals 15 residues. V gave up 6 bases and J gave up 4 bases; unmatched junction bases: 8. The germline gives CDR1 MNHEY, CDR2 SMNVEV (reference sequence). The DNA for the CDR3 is TGTGCCAGCAGGCCCTCCGGGACAGGGGTCTATGGCTACACCTTC. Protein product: CASRPSGTGVYGYTF.

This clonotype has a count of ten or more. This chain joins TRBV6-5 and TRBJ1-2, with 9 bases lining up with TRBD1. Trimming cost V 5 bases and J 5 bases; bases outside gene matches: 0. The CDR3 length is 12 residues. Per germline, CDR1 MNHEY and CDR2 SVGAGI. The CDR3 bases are TGTGCCAGCAGTGGGACAGGGTATGGCTACACCTTC. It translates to CASSGTGYGYTF.

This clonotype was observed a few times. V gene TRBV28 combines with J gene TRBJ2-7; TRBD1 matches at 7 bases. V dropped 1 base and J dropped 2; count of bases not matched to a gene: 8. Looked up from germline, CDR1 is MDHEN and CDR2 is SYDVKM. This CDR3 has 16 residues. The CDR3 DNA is TGTGCCAGCAGTTTATACGCCCCGACAGGGCCCTACGAGCAGTACTTC. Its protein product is CASSLYAPTGPYEQYF.

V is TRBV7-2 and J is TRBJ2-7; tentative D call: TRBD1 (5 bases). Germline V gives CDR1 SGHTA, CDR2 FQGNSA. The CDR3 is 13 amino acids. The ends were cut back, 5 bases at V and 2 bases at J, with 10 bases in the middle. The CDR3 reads CASSTQVTYEQYF. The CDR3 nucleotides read TGTGCCAGCAGCACACAGGTAACCTACGAGCAGTACTTC.

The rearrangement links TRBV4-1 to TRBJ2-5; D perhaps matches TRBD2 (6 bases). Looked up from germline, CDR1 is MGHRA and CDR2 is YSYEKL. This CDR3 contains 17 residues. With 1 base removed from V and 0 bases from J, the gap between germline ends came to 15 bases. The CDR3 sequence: CASSQGFAGFYQETQYF. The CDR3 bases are TGCGCCAGCAGCCAAGGTTTTGCGGGGTTCTACCAAGAGACCCAGTACTTC.

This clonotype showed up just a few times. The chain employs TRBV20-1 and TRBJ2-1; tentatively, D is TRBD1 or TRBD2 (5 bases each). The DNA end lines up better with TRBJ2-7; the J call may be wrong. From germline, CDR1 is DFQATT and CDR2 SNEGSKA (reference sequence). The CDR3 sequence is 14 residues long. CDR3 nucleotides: TGCAGTGCTACCGGGACGCTGACCTACAATGAGCAGTACTTC. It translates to CSATGTLTYNEQYF.

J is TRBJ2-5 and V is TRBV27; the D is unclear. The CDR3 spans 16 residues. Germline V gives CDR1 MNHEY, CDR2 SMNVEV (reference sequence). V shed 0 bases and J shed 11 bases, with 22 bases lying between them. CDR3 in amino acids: CASSLSLRKVSREQYF. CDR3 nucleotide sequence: TGTGCCAGCAGTTTATCGCTGAGAAAGGTTAGCCGAGAGCAGTACTTC.

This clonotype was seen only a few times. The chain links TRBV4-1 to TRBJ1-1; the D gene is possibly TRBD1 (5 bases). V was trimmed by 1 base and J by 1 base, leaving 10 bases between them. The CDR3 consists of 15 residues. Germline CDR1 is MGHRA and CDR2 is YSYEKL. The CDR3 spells CASSQAGTTNTEAFF. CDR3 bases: TGCGCCAGCAGCCAAGCCGGGACGACGAACACTGAAGCTTTCTTT.

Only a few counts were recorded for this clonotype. The CDR3 bases are TGTGCCAGCAGCATACGAGCACCGAGCGGGGGGTGGTACGAGCAGTACTTC. As protein: CASSIRAPSGGWYEQYF. The rearrangement uses TRBV7-2 and TRBJ2-7, with 9 bases matching TRBD2. The germline V gene has CDR1 SGHTA and CDR2 FQGNSA. CDR3 length: 17 amino acids. V lost 5 bases, J lost 4 bases, and 15 bases stayed unmatched.

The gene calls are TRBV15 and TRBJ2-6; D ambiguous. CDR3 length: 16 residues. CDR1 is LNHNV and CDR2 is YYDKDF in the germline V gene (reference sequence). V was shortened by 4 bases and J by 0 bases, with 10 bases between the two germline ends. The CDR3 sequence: CATSNDWSSGANVLTF. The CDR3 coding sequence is TGTGCCACCAGCAATGACTGGAGCTCTGGGGCCAACGTCCTGACTTTC.

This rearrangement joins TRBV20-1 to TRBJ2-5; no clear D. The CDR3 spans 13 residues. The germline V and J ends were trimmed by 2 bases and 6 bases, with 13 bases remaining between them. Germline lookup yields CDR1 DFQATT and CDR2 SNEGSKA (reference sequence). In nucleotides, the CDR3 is TGCAGTGCTAGAAACGGACCCAAGAAGACCCAGTACTTC. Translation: CSARNGPKKTQYF.

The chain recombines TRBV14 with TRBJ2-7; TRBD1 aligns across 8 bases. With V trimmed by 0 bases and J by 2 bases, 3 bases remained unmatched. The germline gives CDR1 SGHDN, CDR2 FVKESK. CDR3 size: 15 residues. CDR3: CASSQDPGQAYEQYF. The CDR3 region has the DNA TGTGCCAGCAGCCAAGATCCGGGACAGGCCTACGAGCAGTACTTC. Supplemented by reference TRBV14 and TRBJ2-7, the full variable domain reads EAGVTQFPSHSVIEKGQTVTLRCDPISGHDNLYWYRRVMGKEIKFLLHFVKESKQDESGMPNNRFLAERTGGTYSTLKVQPAELEDSGVYFCASSQDPGQAYEQYFGPGTRLTVT.